This T cell receptor beta chain was observed in a study of cytomegalovirus exposure and HLA in healthy donors. The germline gives CDR1 SSHAT, CDR2 FNYEAQ (reference sequence). There are 15 residues in the CDR3. PCR used 60 Vbeta primers and 13 Jbeta primers. Clones were sequenced by immunoSEQ multiplex PCR, and TCRdb holds only the in-frame ones, with some missing. Its table records approximately 82,000 clones. Worth noting for this clone: Its antigen is still unknown. The junction and the germline gene differ at one end; a read error may be behind it.

Study-wide points: The study assumed roughly uniform donor sequencing depth for presence/absence analyses.

The chain employs TRBV7-7 and TRBJ2-3; D not resolved. The material sequenced was PBMCs. This clonotype was obtained from a woman aged 60-75 years in good health and CMV-seronegative. CDR3 in amino acids: CASSLGQASTDTQYF. The CDR3 DNA follows: TGTGCTAGCAGCTTAGGGCAGGCGAGCACAGATACGCAGTATTTT.